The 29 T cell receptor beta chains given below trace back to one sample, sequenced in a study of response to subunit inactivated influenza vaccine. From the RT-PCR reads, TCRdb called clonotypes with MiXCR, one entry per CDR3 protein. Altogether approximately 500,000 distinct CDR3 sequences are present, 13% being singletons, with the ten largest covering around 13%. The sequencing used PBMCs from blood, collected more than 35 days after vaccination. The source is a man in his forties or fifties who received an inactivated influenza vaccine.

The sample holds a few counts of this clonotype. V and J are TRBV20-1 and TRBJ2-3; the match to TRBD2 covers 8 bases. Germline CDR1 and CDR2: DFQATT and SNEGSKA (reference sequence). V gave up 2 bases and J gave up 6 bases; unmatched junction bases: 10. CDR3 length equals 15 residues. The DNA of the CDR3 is TGCAGTGCTAGAAAGCCCGGGGGGGCAACGGATACGCAGTATTTT. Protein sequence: CSARKPGGATDTQYF.

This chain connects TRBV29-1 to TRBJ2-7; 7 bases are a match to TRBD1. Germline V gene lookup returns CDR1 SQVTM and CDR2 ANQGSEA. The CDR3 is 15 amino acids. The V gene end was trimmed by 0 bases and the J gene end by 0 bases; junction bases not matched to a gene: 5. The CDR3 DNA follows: TGCAGCGTTGAAGAGTTGGGACAGAGCTCCTACGAGCAGTACTTC. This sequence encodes CSVEELGQSSYEQYF.

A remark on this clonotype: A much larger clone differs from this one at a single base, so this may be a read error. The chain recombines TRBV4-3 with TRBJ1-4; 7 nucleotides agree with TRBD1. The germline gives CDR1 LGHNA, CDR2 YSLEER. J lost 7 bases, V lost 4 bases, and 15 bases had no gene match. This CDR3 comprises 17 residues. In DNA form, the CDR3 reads TGCGCCAGCAGCCTAGATCTCCGACAGGGTAGGAGTGAAAAACTGTTTTTT. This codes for CASSLDLRQGRSEKLFF.

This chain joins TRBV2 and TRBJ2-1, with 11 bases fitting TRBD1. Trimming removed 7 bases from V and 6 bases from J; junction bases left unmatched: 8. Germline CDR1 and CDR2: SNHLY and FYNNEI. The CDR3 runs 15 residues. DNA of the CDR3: TGTGCCAGCACAGTCGGGACAGGGGGGAGCAATGAGCAGTTCTTC. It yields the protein CASTVGTGGSNEQFF.

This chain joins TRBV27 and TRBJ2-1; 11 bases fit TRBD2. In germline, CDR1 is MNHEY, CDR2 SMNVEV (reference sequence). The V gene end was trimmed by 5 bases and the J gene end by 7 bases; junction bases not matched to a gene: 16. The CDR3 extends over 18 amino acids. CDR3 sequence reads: CASSQKSLSGGALNEQFF. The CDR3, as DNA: TGTGCCAGCAGTCAAAAGTCCCTTAGCGGGGGGGCCTTGAATGAGCAGTTCTTC.

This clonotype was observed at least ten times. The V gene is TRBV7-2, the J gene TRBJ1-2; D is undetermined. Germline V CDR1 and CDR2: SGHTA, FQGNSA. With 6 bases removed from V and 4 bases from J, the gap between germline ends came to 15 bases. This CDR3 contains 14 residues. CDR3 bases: TGTGCCAGCAGACCCGAGTACGGATTCTATGGCTACACCTTC. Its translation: CASRPEYGFYGYTF.

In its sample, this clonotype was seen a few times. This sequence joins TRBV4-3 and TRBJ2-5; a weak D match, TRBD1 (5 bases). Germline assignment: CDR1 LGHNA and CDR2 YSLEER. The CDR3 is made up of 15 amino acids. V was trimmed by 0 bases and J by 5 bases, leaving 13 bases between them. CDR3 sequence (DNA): TGCGCCAGCAGCCAAGATGAAAGGGGCGAGGAGACCCAGTACTTC. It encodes CASSQDERGEETQYF.

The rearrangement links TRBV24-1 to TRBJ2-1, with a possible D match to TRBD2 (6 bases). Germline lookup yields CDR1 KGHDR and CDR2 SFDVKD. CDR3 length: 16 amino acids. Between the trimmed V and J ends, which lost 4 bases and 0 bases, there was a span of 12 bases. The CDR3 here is CATSEPGRSSYNEQFF. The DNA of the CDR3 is TGTGCCACCAGTGAACCAGGGAGGTCCTCCTACAATGAGCAGTTCTTC.

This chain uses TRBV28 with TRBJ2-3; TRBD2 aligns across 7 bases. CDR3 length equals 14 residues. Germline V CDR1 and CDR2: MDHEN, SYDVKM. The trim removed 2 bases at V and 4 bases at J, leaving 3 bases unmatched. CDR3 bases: TGTGCCAGCAGTTTAATTACTAGCGCAGATACGCAGTATTTT. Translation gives CASSLITSADTQYF.

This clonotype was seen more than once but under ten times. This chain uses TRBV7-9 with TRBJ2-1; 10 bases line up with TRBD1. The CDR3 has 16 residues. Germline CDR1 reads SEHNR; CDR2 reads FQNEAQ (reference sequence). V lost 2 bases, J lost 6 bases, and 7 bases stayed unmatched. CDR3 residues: CASSLPGQGPSNEQFF. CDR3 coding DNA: TGTGCCAGCAGCTTACCGGGACAGGGGCCTAGCAATGAGCAGTTCTTC.

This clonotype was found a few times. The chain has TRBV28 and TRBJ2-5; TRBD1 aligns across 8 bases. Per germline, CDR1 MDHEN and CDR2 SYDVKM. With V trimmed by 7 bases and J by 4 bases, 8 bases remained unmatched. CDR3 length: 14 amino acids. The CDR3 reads CASTSRGRGETQYF. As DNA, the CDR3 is TGTGCCAGCACCTCCAGGGGGCGAGGAGAGACCCAGTACTTC.

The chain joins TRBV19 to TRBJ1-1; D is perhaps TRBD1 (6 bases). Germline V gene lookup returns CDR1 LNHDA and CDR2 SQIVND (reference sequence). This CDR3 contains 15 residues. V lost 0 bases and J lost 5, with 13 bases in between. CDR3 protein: CASSIDGGTGTEAFF. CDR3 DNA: TGTGCCAGTAGTATAGATGGCGGAACAGGGACTGAAGCTTTCTTT.

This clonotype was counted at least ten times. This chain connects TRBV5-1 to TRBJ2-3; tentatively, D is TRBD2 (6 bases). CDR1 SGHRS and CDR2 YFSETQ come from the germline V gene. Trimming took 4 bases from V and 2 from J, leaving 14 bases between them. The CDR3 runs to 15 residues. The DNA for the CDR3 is TGCGCCAGCAGCCTAGTTGCGGGGCCCACAGATACGCAGTATTTT. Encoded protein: CASSLVAGPTDTQYF.

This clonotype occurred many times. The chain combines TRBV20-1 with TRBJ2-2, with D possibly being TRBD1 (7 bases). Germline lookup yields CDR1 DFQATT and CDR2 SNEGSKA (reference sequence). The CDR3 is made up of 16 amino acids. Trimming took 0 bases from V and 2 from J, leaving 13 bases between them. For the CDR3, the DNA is TGCAGTGCTAGAGACGCGGGACAGCACAACACCGGGGAGCTGTTTTTT. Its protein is CSARDAGQHNTGELFF.

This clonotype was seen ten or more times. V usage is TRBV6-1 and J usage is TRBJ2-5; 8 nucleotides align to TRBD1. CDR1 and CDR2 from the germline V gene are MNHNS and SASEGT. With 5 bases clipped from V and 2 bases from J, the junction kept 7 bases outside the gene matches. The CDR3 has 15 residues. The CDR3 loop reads CASSRRHRGQETQYF. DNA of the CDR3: TGTGCCAGCAGTCGAAGACACAGGGGGCAAGAGACCCAGTACTTC.

Here the CDR3 DNA reads TGTGCCACCAGTGACGGCGCAGGTTACGAGCAGTACTTC. Protein product: CATSDGAGYEQYF. The rearrangement uses TRBV24-1 and TRBJ2-7, with no clear D. The length of the CDR3 is 13 residues. Germline V gene lookup returns CDR1 KGHDR and CDR2 SFDVKD. V was shortened by 4 bases and J by 4 bases, with 10 bases between the two germline ends.

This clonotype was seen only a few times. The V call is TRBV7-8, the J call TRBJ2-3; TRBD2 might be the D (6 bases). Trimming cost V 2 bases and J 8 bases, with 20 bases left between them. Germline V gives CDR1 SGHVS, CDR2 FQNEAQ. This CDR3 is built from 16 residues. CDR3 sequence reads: CASSLPRLGRTFTQYF. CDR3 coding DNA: TGTGCCAGCAGCTTACCTAGACTAGGGAGGACGTTTACGCAGTATTTT.

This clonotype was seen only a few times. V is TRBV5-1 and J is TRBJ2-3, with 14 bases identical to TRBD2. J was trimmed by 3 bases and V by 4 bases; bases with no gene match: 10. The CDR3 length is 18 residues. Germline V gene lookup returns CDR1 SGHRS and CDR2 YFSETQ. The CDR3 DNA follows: TGCGCCAGCAGCGCGGGACTAGCGGGAGCTTTTTTTACAGATACGCAGTATTTT. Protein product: CASSAGLAGAFFTDTQYF.

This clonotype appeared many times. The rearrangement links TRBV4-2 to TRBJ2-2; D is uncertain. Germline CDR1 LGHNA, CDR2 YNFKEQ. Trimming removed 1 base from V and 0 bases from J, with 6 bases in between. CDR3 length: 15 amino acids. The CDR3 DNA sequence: TGTGCCAGCAGCCAAGCTTACCCGAACACCGGGGAGCTGTTTTTT. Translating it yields CASSQAYPNTGELFF.

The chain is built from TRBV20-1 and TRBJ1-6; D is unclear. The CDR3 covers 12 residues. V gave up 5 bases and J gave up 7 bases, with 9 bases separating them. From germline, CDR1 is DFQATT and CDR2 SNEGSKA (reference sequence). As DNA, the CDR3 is TGCAGTGCTGTACCAGGAAATTCACCCCTCCACTTT. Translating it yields CSAVPGNSPLHF.

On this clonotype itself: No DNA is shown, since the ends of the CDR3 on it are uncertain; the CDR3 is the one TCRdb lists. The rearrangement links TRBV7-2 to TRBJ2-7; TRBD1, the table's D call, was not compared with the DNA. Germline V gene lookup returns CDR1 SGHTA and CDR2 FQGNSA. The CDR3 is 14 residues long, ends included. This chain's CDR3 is CASSPTPVGQGIYF.

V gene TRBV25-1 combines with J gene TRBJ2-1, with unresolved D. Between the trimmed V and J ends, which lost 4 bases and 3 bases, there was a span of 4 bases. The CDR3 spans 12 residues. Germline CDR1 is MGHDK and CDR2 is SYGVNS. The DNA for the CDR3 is TGTGCCAGCAGTGGACTCTACAATGAGCAGTTCTTC. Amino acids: CASSGLYNEQFF.

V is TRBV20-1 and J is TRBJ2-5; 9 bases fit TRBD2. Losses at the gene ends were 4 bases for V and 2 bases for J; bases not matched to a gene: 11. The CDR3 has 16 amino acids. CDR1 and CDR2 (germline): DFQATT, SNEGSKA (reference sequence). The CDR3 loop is CSATSPGLARQETQYF. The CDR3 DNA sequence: TGCAGTGCTACCTCGCCGGGACTAGCCCGGCAAGAGACCCAGTACTTC.

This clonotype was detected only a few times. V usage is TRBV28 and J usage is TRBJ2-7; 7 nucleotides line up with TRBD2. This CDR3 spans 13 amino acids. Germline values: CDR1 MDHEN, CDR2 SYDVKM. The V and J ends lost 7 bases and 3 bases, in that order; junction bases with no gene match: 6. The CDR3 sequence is CASNPGGLYEQYF. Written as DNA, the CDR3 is TGTGCCAGCAACCCGGGGGGACTCTACGAGCAGTACTTC.

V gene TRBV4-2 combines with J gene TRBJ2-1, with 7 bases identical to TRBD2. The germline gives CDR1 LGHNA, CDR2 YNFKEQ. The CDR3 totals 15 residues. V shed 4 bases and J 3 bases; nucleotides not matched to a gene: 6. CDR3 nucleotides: TGTGCCAGCAGCCCGAGCCAGCGGGACTACAATGAGCAGTTCTTC. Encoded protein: CASSPSQRDYNEQFF.

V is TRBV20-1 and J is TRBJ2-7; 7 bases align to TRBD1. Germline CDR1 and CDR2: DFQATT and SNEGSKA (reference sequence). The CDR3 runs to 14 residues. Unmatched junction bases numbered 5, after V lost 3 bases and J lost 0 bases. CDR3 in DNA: TGCAGTGCTAGGGGACAGAGGAGCTCCTACGAGCAGTACTTC. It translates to CSARGQRSSYEQYF.

The CDR3 region is CSANDRGISYEQYF. In DNA form, the CDR3 reads TGCAGTGCAAACGACAGGGGGATCTCCTACGAGCAGTACTTC. The chain uses TRBV20-1 and TRBJ2-7; TRBD1 agrees at 9 bases. Germline V gene lookup returns CDR1 DFQATT and CDR2 SNEGSKA (reference sequence). The V segment lost 6 bases and the J segment 0 bases; nucleotides outside the gene matches: 6. This CDR3 comprises 14 residues.

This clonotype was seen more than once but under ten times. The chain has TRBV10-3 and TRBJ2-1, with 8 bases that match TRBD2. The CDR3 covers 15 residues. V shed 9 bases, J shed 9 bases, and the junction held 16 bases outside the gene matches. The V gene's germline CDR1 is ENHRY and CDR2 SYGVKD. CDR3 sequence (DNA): TGTGCCATTCGGCAGGACGGGAGGGCTTCGGGTGAGCAGTTCTTC. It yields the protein CAIRQDGRASGEQFF.

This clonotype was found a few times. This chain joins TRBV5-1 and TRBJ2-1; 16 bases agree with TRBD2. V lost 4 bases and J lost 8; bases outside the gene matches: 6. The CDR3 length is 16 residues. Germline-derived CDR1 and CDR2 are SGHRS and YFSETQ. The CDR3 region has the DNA TGCGCCAGCAGCCTAACCGGGACTAGCGGGGGGGATGAGCAGTTCTTC. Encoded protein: CASSLTGTSGGDEQFF.